This TCR beta chain derives from a study of blood T cell repertoires in COVID-19. Study-wide context: Sites in the United States, Italy and Spain provided acute and convalescent COVID-19 samples. The analysed material was cDNA or gDNA that came from T cells, B-cell-depleted T cells, or PBMCs.

Notes on this clone: This specimen includes other DNA sequences encoding the same CDR3.

This CDR3 contains 14 residues. V was pared by 4 bases and J by 7 bases, with 7 bases of the junction left unmatched. Germline lookup yields CDR1 SGHRS and CDR2 YFSETQ. In the original processing: Reference gene primers were amplified, and this amplification served to estimate nucleated cell counts. Only in-frame clones appear in the TCRdb table, and some are missing; sequencing was by immunoSEQ multiplex PCR. The V and J calls and clone size are taken from that table; D and trimming were inferred from the DNA. The data hold around 300,000 clones, with approximately 90% observed a single time. The clonotype comes from a woman aged 25 to 39 with active or convalescent COVID-19. The sample consisted of peripheral blood. The chain couples TRBV5-1 to TRBJ1-2; 10 nucleotides match TRBD1. The CDR3 nucleotides are TGCGCCAGCAGCCCGGGGACAGGGGAGGTTGGCTACACCTTC. It codes for CASSPGTGEVGYTF. Supplemented by reference TRBV5-1 and TRBJ1-2, the full variable domain reads KAGVTQTPRYLIKTRGQQVTLSCSPISGHRSVSWYQQTPGQGLQFLFEYFSETQRNKGNFPGRFSGRQFSNSRSEMNVSTLELGDSALYLCASSPGTGEVGYTFGSGTRLTVV.